The 29 T cell receptor beta chains in this list originate from one sample, sequenced in a study of blood T cell repertoires in COVID-19. Data came from immunoSEQ multiplex PCR; TCRdb stores just in-frame clones and leaves some out. This table has 110,000 to 150,000 clones, 80% to 90% appearing once. The sample taken for sequencing was peripheral blood. The receptors were gathered from a woman aged 40 to 50 with acute or convalescent COVID-19.

The chain uses TRBV5-1 and TRBJ1-6; D is uncertain. Germline V gene sequence: CDR1 SGHRS, CDR2 YFSETQ. The germline V and J ends were trimmed by 0 bases and 1 base, with 8 bases remaining between them. This CDR3 is built from 16 residues. The CDR3 DNA sequence: TGCGCCAGCAGCTTGGCCGGAGGGTCCTATAATTCACCCCTCCACTTT. Amino acid sequence: CASSLAGGSYNSPLHF.

V usage is TRBV10-2 and J usage is TRBJ2-1, with 9 nucleotides matching TRBD1. The CDR3 is 15 residues long. V lost 8 bases, J lost 4 bases, and 9 bases stayed unmatched. Per germline, CDR1 WSHSY and CDR2 SAAADI. Written as DNA, the CDR3 is TGCGCCAGCTTAGTAACAGGGGGCCGGTACAATGAGCAGTTCTTC. Its translation is CASLVTGGRYNEQFF.

V gene TRBV9 combines with J gene TRBJ2-1; 7 bases align to TRBD2. CDR3 length: 14 residues. Germline loops: CDR1 SGDLS, CDR2 YYNGEE. V trimming: 4 bases; J trimming: 6 bases; junction bases outside the gene matches: 7. The CDR3 spells CASSPRLALNEQFF. The CDR3 coding sequence is TGTGCCAGCAGCCCCCGACTAGCTCTCAATGAGCAGTTCTTC.

V gene TRBV18 combines with J gene TRBJ2-2; 9 bases agree with TRBD1. Germline V CDR1 and CDR2: KGHSH, LQKENI. The CDR3 loop spans 16 amino acids. Trimming took 1 base from V and 4 from J; bases not matched to a gene: 4. The CDR3 DNA is TGTGCCAGCTCACCACTCGGGACAGGGCTCACCGGGGAGCTGTTTTTT. It encodes CASSPLGTGLTGELFF.

The rearrangement joins TRBV7-2 to TRBJ2-5; 8 bases are shared with TRBD2. After removal of 2 bases from V and 5 bases from J, the junction contained 7 bases not matched to a gene. CDR3 length equals 15 residues. Per the germline V gene, CDR1 is SGHTA and CDR2 is FQGNSA. The CDR3 loop is CASSLPTSGVETQYF. The CDR3 DNA sequence: TGTGCCAGCAGCTTACCCACTAGCGGAGTGGAGACCCAGTACTTC. The full variable domain, completed using reference TRBV7-2 and TRBJ2-5, is GAGVSQSPSNKVTEKGKDVELRCDPISGHTALYWYRQSLGQGLEFLIYFQGNSAPDKSGLPSDRFSAERTGGSVSTLTIQRTQQEDSAVYLCASSLPTSGVETQYFGPGTRLLVL.

This chain joins TRBV5-5 and TRBJ1-5; 9 nucleotides match TRBD1. Germline-derived CDR1 and CDR2 are SGHKS and YYEKEE (reference sequence). There are 15 residues in the CDR3. Trimming at V came to 4 bases and at J to 2 bases, leaving 4 bases not matched to a gene. For the CDR3, the DNA is TGTGCCAGCAGCCGGACAGGGGATCGCAATCAGCCCCAGCATTTT. Residues: CASSRTGDRNQPQHF.

The rearrangement links TRBV19 to TRBJ1-3; D is undetermined. Germline CDR1 reads LNHDA; CDR2 reads SQIVND (reference sequence). CDR3 length: 11 amino acids. V gave up 5 bases and J gave up 7 bases, with 6 bases separating them. CDR3 in amino acids: CASSGGNTIYF. CDR3 nucleotide sequence: TGTGCCAGTAGTGGTGGCAACACCATATATTTT.

V usage is TRBV25-1 and J usage is TRBJ2-5; the D gene is possibly TRBD1 (6 bases). Trimming left V 1 base short and J 0 bases short, with 12 bases between. Germline values: CDR1 MGHDK, CDR2 SYGVNS. The CDR3 runs to 16 residues. Written as DNA, the CDR3 is TGTGCCAGCAGTGAATTAGGTACAGGGAACCAAGAGACCCAGTACTTC. Encoded protein: CASSELGTGNQETQYF.

The CDR3 DNA sequence: TGTGCCACTCTCGGACAGGGTAACGGGGAGCTGTTTTTT. It is translated as CATLGQGNGELFF. This rearrangement joins TRBV24-1 to TRBJ2-2; 8 positions match TRBD1. Germline-derived CDR1 and CDR2 are KGHDR and SFDVKD. V dropped 10 bases and J dropped 7; count of bases not matched to a gene: 7. The CDR3 sequence is 13 residues long.

This chain uses TRBV2 with TRBJ1-2; maybe TRBD1 (6 bases). This CDR3 is built from 15 residues. Germline CDR1 reads SNHLY; CDR2 reads FYNNEI. Trimming shortened V by 2 bases and J by 4 bases, and 14 bases separated the two germline ends. DNA for the CDR3: TGTGCCAGCAGTGAAACCCAGGGGAACCTCTATGGCTACACCTTC. Its translation is CASSETQGNLYGYTF.

The rearrangement joins TRBV5-6 to TRBJ2-2, with TRBD2 as a possible D gene (6 bases). V lost 0 bases and J lost 0, with 9 bases in between. Germline V gives CDR1 SGHDT, CDR2 YYEEEE. This CDR3 has 16 amino acids. The CDR3 loop is CASSLVRGTNTGELFF. The DNA of the CDR3 is TGTGCCAGCAGCTTGGTGCGCGGGACGAACACCGGGGAGCTGTTTTTT.

This chain joins TRBV10-2 and TRBJ2-1, with 9 positions matching TRBD2. This CDR3 has 15 amino acids. Germline CDR1 and CDR2: WSHSY and SAAADI. The V and J ends lost 0 bases and 16 bases, in that order; junction bases with no gene match: 13. In nucleotides, the CDR3 is TGCGCCAGCAGTGAGTCTGGAGCGGGAGGTACCTTAGGATTCTTC. Its protein product is CASSESGAGGTLGFF.

The J gene is TRBJ1-2, the V gene TRBV27; TRBD1 is a possible D gene (6 bases). Germline assignment: CDR1 MNHEY and CDR2 SMNVEV (reference sequence). The CDR3 totals 14 residues. The V and J ends lost 3 bases and 6 bases respectively, with 14 bases between them. CDR3 DNA sequence: TGTGCCAGCAGTTTCAGACAGGTTTCTGATGGCTACACCTTC. This codes for CASSFRQVSDGYTF.

This clone was detected only a few times. The chain's CDR3 is CATSREGWSYTF. The CDR3 bases are TGTGCCACCAGCCGGGAGGGTTGGAGCTACACCTTC. The chain links TRBV15 to TRBJ1-2; D remains ambiguous. The germline CDR1 and CDR2 sequences are LNHNV and YYDKDF (reference sequence). Trimming stripped 5 bases from V and 9 bases from J, with 13 bases between. This CDR3 has 12 amino acids.

This clone was counted once. This chain connects TRBV7-9 to TRBJ2-3, with no clear D. CDR3 size: 12 residues. Germline assignment: CDR1 SEHNR and CDR2 FQNEAQ (reference sequence). V was shortened by 1 base and J by 6 bases, with 5 bases between the two germline ends. The CDR3 DNA reads TGTGCCAGCAGCTTAGTCAGGGATACGCAGTATTTT. This encodes CASSLVRDTQYF.

The V gene is TRBV30, the J gene TRBJ1-2, with 10 bases that match TRBD1. J lost 11 bases, V lost 4 bases, and 10 bases had no gene match. CDR3 length: 13 residues. CDR1 and CDR2 (germline): GTSNPN, SVGIG (reference sequence). The CDR3 spells CAWKPTGGARYTF. The CDR3 DNA reads as TGTGCCTGGAAACCGACAGGGGGCGCTAGGTACACCTTC.

The gene calls are TRBV10-3 and TRBJ1-2; 9 nucleotides line up with TRBD1. This CDR3 spans 14 amino acids. V dropped 0 bases and J dropped 9; count of bases not matched to a gene: 5. Per the germline V gene, CDR1 is ENHRY and CDR2 is SYGVKD. Written as DNA, the CDR3 is TGTGCCATCAGTGAGTCGACAGGGGGATGGAGCTACACCTTC. Translated, it gives CAISESTGGWSYTF.

The V gene is TRBV15, the J gene TRBJ2-5; D is possibly TRBD1 (7 bases). The germline V gene encodes CDR1 LNHNV and CDR2 YYDKDF (reference sequence). The CDR3 is made up of 15 amino acids. Trimming removed 0 bases at V and 5 bases at J, with 13 bases between. CDR3 in amino acids: CATSRDQGGPETQYF. The CDR3 DNA is TGTGCCACCAGCAGAGATCAGGGGGGCCCGGAGACCCAGTACTTC.

The chain joins TRBV20-1 to TRBJ2-7, with D possibly TRBD1 on 6 matching bases. V lost 3 bases and J 3 bases, leaving 15 bases between the germline ends. CDR1 and CDR2 (germline): DFQATT, SNEGSKA (reference sequence). The CDR3 length is 14 residues. CDR3 sequence reads: CSASGPGVSYEQYF. The CDR3 DNA is TGCAGTGCTAGTGGACCAGGGGTCAGCTACGAGCAGTACTTC.

This clone was seen only once. The chain is built from TRBV7-2 and TRBJ2-1; D gene unclear. The V gene lost 3 bases and the J gene lost 0 bases, with 3 bases spanning the gap. Germline CDR1 reads SGHTA; CDR2 reads FQGNSA. This CDR3 is 13 amino acids long. In nucleotides, the CDR3 is TGTGCCAGCAGCTTCTCCTCCTACAATGAGCAGTTCTTC. Its translation: CASSFSSYNEQFF.

There are a few counts of this clone. The J gene is TRBJ2-4, the V gene TRBV7-2; 7 bases align to TRBD2. The CDR3 extends over 16 amino acids. Trimming cost V 1 base and J 0 bases; bases outside gene matches: 3. CDR1 and CDR2 from the germline V gene are SGHTA and FQGNSA. CDR3 sequence: CASSLGAGRAKNIQYF. The CDR3 nucleotides read TGTGCCAGCAGCTTAGGAGCGGGAAGAGCCAAAAACATTCAGTACTTC.

The J gene is TRBJ1-1, the V gene TRBV7-2, with unresolved D. Per the germline V gene, CDR1 is SGHTA and CDR2 is FQGNSA. The CDR3 extends over 15 amino acids. Trimming cost V 2 bases and J 6 bases, with 16 bases left between them. The DNA of the CDR3 is TGTGCCAGCAGCTTATGGTCGGGAGAACACGCTGAAGCTTTCTTT. This encodes CASSLWSGEHAEAFF.

The chain links TRBV5-6 to TRBJ2-5, with D perhaps TRBD1 (5 bases). The CDR3 covers 14 residues. Trimming took 2 bases from V and 1 from J, leaving 9 bases between them. Germline V CDR1 and CDR2: SGHDT, YYEEEE. The chain's CDR3 is CASSFPTAQETQYF. CDR3 coding DNA: TGTGCCAGCAGCTTCCCGACAGCCCAAGAGACCCAGTACTTC.

In nucleotides, the CDR3 is TGTGCCATCAGTGAAGGAGGGTACAATCAGCCCCAGCATTTT. This sequence encodes CAISEGGYNQPQHF. The chain employs TRBV10-3 and TRBJ1-5; D is ambiguous. V was shortened by 3 bases and J by 3 bases, with 9 bases between the two germline ends. CDR3 length: 14 residues. CDR1 and CDR2 from the germline V gene are ENHRY and SYGVKD.

This clone has more than one count but fewer than ten. This rearrangement joins TRBV6-1 to TRBJ2-1, with 9 bases lining up with TRBD1. There are 19 residues in the CDR3. After removal of 4 bases from V and 0 bases from J, the junction contained 13 bases not matched to a gene. The germline V gene encodes CDR1 MNHNS and CDR2 SASEGT. CDR3: CASSVRQGGRADSYNEQFF. The CDR3 nucleotides are TGTGCCAGCAGTGTCAGACAGGGGGGGCGGGCTGACTCCTACAATGAGCAGTTCTTC.

V and J are TRBV12-5 and TRBJ1-2; weak D call: TRBD1 (5 bases). V was clipped by 2 bases and J by 2 bases, with 15 bases between them. CDR1 LGHNT and CDR2 FRNRAP come from the germline V gene. The CDR3 runs to 16 residues. CDR3 protein: CASGLTLDSSNYGYTF. CDR3 in DNA: TGTGCTAGTGGTTTGACCCTAGACAGTTCAAACTATGGCTACACCTTC.

For this clone: One end of the junction varies from germline; a read error may be responsible. The CDR3 sequence: CASQDSGNSPLHF. Here the CDR3 DNA reads TGTGCCAGCCAGGACTCAGGAAATTCCCCCCTCCACTTT. The rearrangement uses TRBV18 and TRBJ1-6; D uncertain. This CDR3 has 13 residues. The germline V gene encodes CDR1 KGHSH and CDR2 LQKENI.

V gene TRBV5-8 combines with J gene TRBJ2-1; TRBD2 agrees at 11 bases. The length of the CDR3 is 16 residues. Germline V gene sequence: CDR1 SGHTS, CDR2 YDEGEE. The J segment lost 4 bases and the V segment lost 4 bases, leaving 7 bases of the junction unmatched. The CDR3 here is CASSPGTSGLYNEQFF. The CDR3 DNA is TGTGCCAGCAGCCCAGGGACTAGCGGCTTGTACAATGAGCAGTTCTTC. Using reference TRBV5-8 and TRBJ2-1 for the parts outside the CDR3, the full variable domain is EAGVTQSPTHLIKTRGQQATLRCSPISGHTSVYWYQQALGLGLQFLLWYDEGEERNRGNFPPRFSGRQFPNYSSELNVNALELEDSALYLCASSPGTSGLYNEQFFGPGTRLTVL.

The rearrangement links TRBV5-5 to TRBJ2-3; TRBD2 agrees at 7 bases. Germline loops: CDR1 SGHKS, CDR2 YYEKEE (reference sequence). This CDR3 spans 12 amino acids. With V trimmed by 7 bases and J by 1 base, 0 bases remained unmatched. CDR3 coding DNA: TGTGCCAGCGGGGGGGGCACAGATACGCAGTATTTT. Protein product: CASGGGTDTQYF.